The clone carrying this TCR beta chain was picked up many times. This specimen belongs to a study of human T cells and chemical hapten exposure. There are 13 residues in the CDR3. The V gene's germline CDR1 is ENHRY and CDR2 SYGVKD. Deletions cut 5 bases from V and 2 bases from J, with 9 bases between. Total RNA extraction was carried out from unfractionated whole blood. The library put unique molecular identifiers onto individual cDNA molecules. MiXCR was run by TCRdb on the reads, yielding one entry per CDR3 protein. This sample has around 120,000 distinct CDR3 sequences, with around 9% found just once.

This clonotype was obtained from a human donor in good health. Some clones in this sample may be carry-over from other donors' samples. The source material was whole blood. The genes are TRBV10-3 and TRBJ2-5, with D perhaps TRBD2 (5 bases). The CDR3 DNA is TGTGCCATCAGTCGGGGTGGGCAAGAGACCCAGTACTTC. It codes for CAISRGGQETQYF.